This T cell receptor (beta chain) was observed in a study of cytomegalovirus exposure and HLA in healthy donors. Study-wide findings and caveats: As a later analysis revealed, the rate of TCR association differed by HLA locus, with DRB1 most and HLA-C fewest.

PCR involved 60 Vbeta and 13 Jbeta primers. Libraries were prepared by immunoSEQ multiplex PCR; TCRdb keeps only in-frame clonotypes and omits some of them. The sample holds 95,000 to 100,000 clones, roughly 85% seen once. About this clone itself: Antigen: not known.

The sequence was collected from a man younger than 40 in good health and CMV-seronegative. The specimen was PBMCs.

The CDR3, as DNA: TGCGCCAGCAGCTTGGTCGGAGCCCAAGAGACCCAGTACTTC. Translating it yields CASSLVGAQETQYF. This chain links TRBV5-1 with TRBJ2-5; D unresolved. The CDR3 loop spans 14 amino acids. V lost 0 bases, J lost 1 base, and 7 bases lay in between. CDR1 is SGHRS, CDR2 YFSETQ, per germline.